This is a list of T cell receptor beta chains from one sample in a study of T cell responses to AZD1222 COVID-19 vaccine. Sequenced by immunoSEQ multiplex PCR; TCRdb stores in-frame clones only, minus some. The sample lists about 120,000 clones, 80% to 90% occurring once. Here the sequenced sample was peripheral blood, taken on day 0 of AZD1222 vaccination. These receptor sequences come from an adult in good health. Both conserved end residues are part of each CDR3.

TRBV2	CASKPGQGTGNQPQHF
TRBV7-9	CASSFSGDNQPQHF
TRBV19	CASRVQGIDNQPQHF
TRBV19	CASSIAPLSGRALYEQYF
TRBV19	CASSTDLDQPQHF
TRBV30	CAWSSQRSYTDTQYF
TRBV3-1/TRBV3-2	CASSQSHKEQFF
TRBV3-1/TRBV3-2	CASSQDGTTNSPLHF
TRBV19	CASDRGPNGELFF
TRBV2	CASSGERAYNEQFF
TRBV15	CATSRVRGSARNQPQHF
TRBV7-3	CASSQGAVDTQYF
TRBV6-5	CASCSDSFYNSPLHF
TRBV6-5	CASILLAGGTDTQYF
TRBV23-1	CASSRDSGSYNEQFF
TRBV6-1	CASSASESGSYNEQFF
TRBV7-8	CASSQTGTGARPPLHF
TRBV19	CASSPRPLGGADYTF
TRBV27	CASSLYGIQETQYF
TRBV28	CASRPPGLAGWSGETQYF
TRBV28	CASSLGGGEIKGQYF
TRBV19	CASSLGQGGEQYF
TRBV28	CASSPFDWDQETQYF
TRBV10-3	CAIRQGASTDTQYF
TRBV5-1	CASSLSGEWTGELFF
TRBV19	CASSIWALAGYSDTGELFF
TRBV7-9	CASSLSSSAGDTQYF
TRBV5-1	CASRGVISDTQYF
TRBV6-5	CAILSGAQREKLFF
TRBV7-2	CASSPSGRQEETQYF
TRBV2	CASSSQGNTQYF
TRBV19	CASSPSLTGGVDGYTF
TRBV19	CASSIGGAGRRKETQYF
TRBV5-1	CASSLEGFTEAFF
TRBV25-1	CASSVSGVGYTF
TRBV14	CASSLRLTSGSNDEQYF
TRBV28	CASSLLRDGYTF
TRBV24-1	CATSDPDTQETQYF
TRBV19	CASSSVLRVLNTEAFF
TRBV5-1	CASSLVAGSNYGYTF
TRBV27	CASSLGLAANNEQFF
TRBV20-1	CSARDYETQYF
TRBV29-1	CSVRTGIINEQFF
TRBV6-2/TRBV6-3	CASSLRRGLTYEQYF
TRBV24-1	CATSDWAGEQFF
TRBV15	CATSKGQGFTEAFF
TRBV4-2	CASSQGRQGTDTQYF
TRBV28	CASNPSIRDRAGYTF
TRBV28	CASSSRDRRSQPQHF
TRBV5-6	CASSLGFEQYF
TRBV3-1/TRBV3-2	CASSPGGGADTQYF
TRBV19	CASSFRTGNTIYF
TRBV6-1	CASSEAGGNYGYTF
TRBV9	CASSVDQGGSNQPQHF
TRBV30	CAFNRDLIRNTEAFF
TRBV7-9	CASSLGDRANYGYTF
TRBV4-2	CASSPEHGELFF
TRBV21-1	CASSNTTTVAGNNEQFF
TRBV4-2	CASSQETDYEQYF